One T cell receptor (beta chain) is described in this entry. The CDR3 loop spans 15 amino acids. The V end lost 4 bases, the J end lost 6 bases, and 16 bases lay between the germline ends. The germline V gene encodes CDR1 LNHDA and CDR2 SQIVND (reference sequence). Assay: immunoSEQ multiplex PCR; the TCRdb copy retains only in-frame clones and omits some. Of some 410,000 clones in the sample, around 92% were seen once. Treatment described: 15 to 20 received Ad26.COV2.S at low or high dose, single or two shots; a few received placebo; per-sample allocation not given. Sampling occurred on day 63 after the first vaccine or placebo injection. The entry originates in a study of Ad26.COV2.S vaccination and SARS-CoV-2 variants.

This specimen was peripheral blood, taken in a trial of Ad26.COV2.S vaccine versus placebo. This TCR derives from a person between 18 and 60 years old who received the Ad26.COV2.S COVID-19 vaccine or a placebo. The genes are TRBV19 and TRBJ2-1, with a weak D call TRBD2 (7 bases). The CDR3 bases are TGTGCCAGTAGTACCCGGGGGGTAGGGGGCAATGAGCAGTTCTTC. It translates to CASSTRGVGGNEQFF.